This entry describes one T cell receptor (beta chain). Which antigen it targets is not known. No per-base quality is available; no much larger clone lies one base away. To prepare the library, the immunoSEQ multiplex PCR assay was applied. Per the original workflow: Preprocessing removed nonproductive sequences and CDR3s not starting with C, not ending with F or W, or shorter than 7 amino acids. The MANAFEST web app identified antigen-specific clonotypes based on expansion compared with the reference and other culture wells. A clone was considered positive if significant expansion relative to the reference culture was observed in 2 of 3 replicate wells at an FDR below 0.05. To be called positive, a clone also had to show significant expansion compared with every other tandem well and an odds ratio greater than 5. Pairwise Levenshtein distance, computed with the stringdist R package after three terminal residues were trimmed from each end, was used as the measure of CDR3 homology. The immuneACCESS repertoire file appears here via TCRdb, limited to in-frame rearrangements. These files lack a portion of the clones; in checked studies, under half of the deficit traces to unresolved V genes, and the cause of the others is not known. The DNA gave D and trimming, while V, J and clone size come from that table. This sample holds approximately 16,000 clones; over 75% were observed only once. About a tenth of the sample comes from the top ten.

V is trimmed back by 5 bases and J by 4 bases, and the junction contains 6 bases that no gene match accounts for. The CDR3 measures 15 amino acids from cysteine to phenylalanine. CDR3 DNA only is kept here, 45 bases in frame from base 1. Taken from the germline V gene, the CDR1 and CDR2 loops are SGDLS and YYNGEE. CD4+ T cells from unexposed donors were collected before the COVID-19 pandemic (2011-2018). After about 10 days of culture, CD4+ T cells were isolated with the EasySep CD4+ T cell isolation kit. Unexposed donor CD4+ T cells were tested for reactivity to SARS-CoV-2 S and N and four common cold coronavirus spike pools, as cell number allowed. Around 1.9 million PBMCs per well were cultured in IMDM with roughly 5% human AB serum and about 10 IU/ml IL-2. Half of the culture medium was replaced with fresh IL-2-containing medium on days 3 and 7. Each peptide culture condition was generally run in triplicate replicate wells. The leukapheresis product used for the unexposed donors was purchased from a commercial source. PBMCs were isolated from leukapheresis product or whole blood by Ficoll-Paque PLUS gradient centrifugation. PBMCs were either cryopreserved at -140 degrees C or used fresh in the expansion assay. The QIAamp Micro DNA Kit was used to extract genomic DNA from the CD4+ T cells.

This record comes from a study of CD4 T cells in relation to SARS-CoV-2 and coronaviruses (dated by TCRdb to the early 2020s). For context, the study as a whole: In the ViraFEST assay, PBMCs were cultured with antigen for about 9 days, after which TCR beta CDR3s were sequenced to identify clonal expansions specific to the antigen. A different, Illumina-based TCR-beta assay was used to sequence expansion assays from other donors in the study. The Adaptive Biotechnologies TCR-sequencing kit was used to sequence samples from a few pre-COVID donors and the naive versus memory experiments, whereas other data were Illumina-based. Memory CD4+ T cell crossreactivity between SARS-CoV-2 and common cold coronavirus spike proteins was assessed at the TCR clonotype level in the study. Using patient-derived lymphoblastoid cell lines, the shared crossreactive spike epitopes were mapped to their HLA restriction. An HIV-1 Nef peptide pool or a no-peptide culture served as the negative reference condition.

The study at large found these results: Around three fifths of donors had memory CD4+ clonotypes that crossrecognized SARS-CoV-2 and at least one common cold coronavirus spike. The study was limited by small numbers of patients and tested TCRs. Crossreactive clones showed significantly weaker SARS-CoV-2-driven expansion than monoreactive clones, consistent with antigenic imprinting. Crossreactivity analysis was centred on spike protein, so crossreactivity against other viral proteins was not assessed. Because no donor provided both pre-pandemic and post-infection samples, tracing the source of pre-existing responses was limited.

Sample: CD4+ T cells from PBMCs, cultured in vitro. This chain is built from TRBV9 and TRBJ2-6, with 7 bases aligning to TRBD1. This clonotype was obtained from a human donor in good health. The CDR3 reads CASSRQGPGANVLTF. The DNA sequence follows: TGTGCCAGCAGTCGACAGGGTCCCGGGGCCAACGTCCTGACTTTC.